This TCR beta chain was captured in a study of T-cell reconstitution after alpha-beta-depleted transplantation in children. Study-wide findings and caveats: The study reportedly traced alpha-beta T cells about two months after transplant to several hundred expanded graft clones. T-cell counts and diversity at one year post-transplant came mainly from newly produced T cells.

Unique molecular identifiers were incorporated during preparation of the TCRbeta library. TCRdb reprocessed the PCR reads via MiXCR and lists one record per CDR3 protein. The data hold more than 15,000 distinct CDR3 sequences, with approximately 5.3% observed a single time. Trimming removed 3 bases from V and 1 base from J; junction bases left unmatched: 16. Germline-derived CDR1 and CDR2 are KGHDR and SFDVKD. CDR3 size: 20 residues. This clonotype has ten or more counts. The target antigen is unknown. The chain recombines TRBV24-1 with TRBJ2-2; 7 bases line up with TRBD1. The TCR was taken from a boy between 10 and 17 years old with acute lymphoblastic leukemia, due to receive a stem cell transplant. Specimen: PBMCs, collected before TCRalphabeta/CD19-depleted stem cell transplant. This CDR3 reads CATSDPAGGGRGWNTGELFF. CDR3 sequence (DNA): TGTGCCACCAGTGATCCGGCAGGGGGTGGCAGGGGGTGGAACACCGGGGAGCTGTTTTTT.